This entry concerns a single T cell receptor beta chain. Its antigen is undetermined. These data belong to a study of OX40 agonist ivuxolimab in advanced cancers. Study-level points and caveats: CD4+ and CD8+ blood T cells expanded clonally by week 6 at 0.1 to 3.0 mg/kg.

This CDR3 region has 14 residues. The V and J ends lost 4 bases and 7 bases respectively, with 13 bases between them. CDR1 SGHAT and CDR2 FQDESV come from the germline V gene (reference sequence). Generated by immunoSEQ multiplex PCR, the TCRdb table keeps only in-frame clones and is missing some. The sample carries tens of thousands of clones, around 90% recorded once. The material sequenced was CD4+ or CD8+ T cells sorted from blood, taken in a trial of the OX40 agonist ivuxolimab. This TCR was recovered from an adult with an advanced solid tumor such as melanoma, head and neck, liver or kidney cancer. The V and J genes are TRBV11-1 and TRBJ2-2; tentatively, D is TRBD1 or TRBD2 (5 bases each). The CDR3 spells CASSSRDAGGELFF. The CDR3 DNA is TGTGCCAGCAGCTCCCGGGACGCTGGCGGGGAGCTGTTTTTT.